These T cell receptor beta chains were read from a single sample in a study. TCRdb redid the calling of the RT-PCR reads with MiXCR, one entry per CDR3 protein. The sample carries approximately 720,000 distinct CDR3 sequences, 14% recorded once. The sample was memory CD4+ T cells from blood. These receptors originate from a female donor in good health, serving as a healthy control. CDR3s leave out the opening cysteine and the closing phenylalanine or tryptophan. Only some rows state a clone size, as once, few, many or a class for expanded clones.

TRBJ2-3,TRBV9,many,ASSVDGRAGGPDTQY
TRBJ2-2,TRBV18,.,ASWWTGELF
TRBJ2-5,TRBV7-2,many,ASSRLGPSGSASEETQY
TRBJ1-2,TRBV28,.,AGQTENYGYT
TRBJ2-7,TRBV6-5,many,ASTKTGRSSYEQY
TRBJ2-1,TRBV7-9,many,ASSLAGVNEQF
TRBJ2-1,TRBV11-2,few,ASSLGAGGDNEQF
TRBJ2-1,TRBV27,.,ARSLAFTEQF
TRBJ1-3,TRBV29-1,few,SVDGGASGNTIY
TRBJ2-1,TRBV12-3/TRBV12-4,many,ASSRGDNEQF
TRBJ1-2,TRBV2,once,ASSEAHSNYGYT
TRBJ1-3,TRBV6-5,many,ASSYGNTIY
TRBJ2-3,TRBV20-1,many,SATLTITDTQY
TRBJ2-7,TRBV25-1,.,ASSELGQGSFYEQY
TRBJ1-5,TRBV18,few,ASSPGQGKQPQH
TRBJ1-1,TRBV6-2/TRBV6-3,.,ASSRRQAGTEAF
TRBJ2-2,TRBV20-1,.,SATPRSDGELF
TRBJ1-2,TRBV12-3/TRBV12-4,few,ASKRTLETGYT
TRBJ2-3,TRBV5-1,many,ASSSGFGGWSTDTQY
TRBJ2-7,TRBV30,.,AWSAYYEQY
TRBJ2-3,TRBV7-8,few,ASSLSRVDTQY
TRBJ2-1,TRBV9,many,ASSVVGPSGSGGGNNEQF
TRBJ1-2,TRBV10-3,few,AISGGLGVMNYGYT
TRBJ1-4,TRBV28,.,ASSFWATNEKLF
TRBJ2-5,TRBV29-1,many,SGVTSGRGETQY
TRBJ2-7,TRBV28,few,ATLQQGFPYEQY
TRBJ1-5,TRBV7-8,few,ASSPVTGQSNQPQH
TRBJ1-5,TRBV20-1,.,SAGGVNQPQH
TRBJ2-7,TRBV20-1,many,SARAGTHRYEQY
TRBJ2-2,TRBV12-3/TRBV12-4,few,ASRKGQGTGGELF
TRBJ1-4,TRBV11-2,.,ASSYTGRGSEKLF
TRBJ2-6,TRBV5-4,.,ASSLVSRSGANVLT
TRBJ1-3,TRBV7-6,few,ASSLLGQGVGGNTIY
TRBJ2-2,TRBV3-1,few,ASSHSYTGELF
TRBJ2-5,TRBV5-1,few,ASSLFTGGETQY
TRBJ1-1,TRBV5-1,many,ASSLAGQGGTEAF
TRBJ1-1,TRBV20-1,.,SALPGGNTEAF
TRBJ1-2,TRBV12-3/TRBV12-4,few,ASSLNRVSQGYT